Each of the 9 T cell receptor beta chains below was sequenced from the same sample in a study of blood T cell repertoires in COVID-19. This table comes from immunoSEQ multiplex PCR, and its TCRdb copy is limited to in-frame clones, with some not included. The data hold approximately 140,000 clones, with less than 90% observed a single time. Sequencing input: peripheral blood. Every receptor here comes from a human donor in a cohort sampled during active COVID-19.

The count of this clone is one. The V and J genes are TRBV12-3 or TRBV12-4 and TRBJ1-1; D is uncertain. V dropped 6 bases and J dropped 4 bases, with 9 bases sitting between them. CDR3 length: 12 residues. The CDR3 DNA is TGTGCCAGCAGATTTGGCGGCACTGAAGCTTTCTTT. It encodes CASRFGGTEAFF.

This chain connects TRBV5-6 to TRBJ1-6; D is unclear. V was shortened by 2 bases and J by 7 bases, with 10 bases between the two germline ends. The CDR3 spans 14 residues. Germline V CDR1 and CDR2: SGHDT, YYEEEE. CDR3 in DNA: TGTGCCAGCAGCTTTCCGGCGGGGAATTCACCCCTCCACTTT. Its translation: CASSFPAGNSPLHF.

The chain combines TRBV15 with TRBJ2-6; 7 bases agree with TRBD1. This CDR3 is built from 18 residues. CDR1 and CDR2 from the germline V gene are LNHNV and YYDKDF (reference sequence). Trimming removed 0 bases from V and 2 bases from J; junction bases left unmatched: 7. In nucleotides, the CDR3 is TGTGCCACCAGCAGAGATAGCGACAGGGTAGCTGGGGCCAACGTCCTGACTTTC. Amino acid sequence: CATSRDSDRVAGANVLTF.

The CDR3 DNA reads TGTGCCAGCAGCGTTGCTCAGGGAAGTGACCAGTACTTC. Protein product: CASSVAQGSDQYF. This sequence joins TRBV6-2 or TRBV6-3 and TRBJ2-5; D may be TRBD1 (5 bases). V lost 6 bases to trimming and J lost 10 bases, with 18 bases between them. The CDR3 runs 13 residues. Germline V gives CDR1 MNHEY, CDR2 SVGEGT.

Regarding this clone: Other DNA sequences in the same sample also yield this CDR3. This chain links TRBV30 with TRBJ1-2; possibly TRBD1 for D (5 bases). The CDR3 totals 13 residues. The germline V gene has CDR1 GTSNPN and CDR2 SVGIG (reference sequence). Between the trimmed V and J ends, which lost 0 bases and 5 bases, there was a span of 10 bases. CDR3 sequence: CAWSVQGAYGYTF. CDR3 nucleotides: TGTGCCTGGAGTGTACAAGGGGCTTATGGCTACACCTTC.

This clone has a single count. Here the CDR3 reads CASSATAAIWIGSPLHF. The CDR3 region has the DNA TGTGCCAGCAGCGCAACGGCGGCTATATGGATTGGGTCACCCCTCCACTTT. The chain links TRBV2 to TRBJ1-6; D remains ambiguous. Germline CDR1 is SNHLY and CDR2 is FYNNEI. With 6 bases removed from V and 10 bases from J, the gap between germline ends came to 25 bases. The CDR3 has 17 residues.

The chain joins TRBV5-1 to TRBJ1-6; D is possibly TRBD1 (6 bases). The CDR3 loop spans 14 amino acids. From germline, CDR1 is SGHRS and CDR2 YFSETQ. V was shortened by 4 bases and J by 6 bases, with 11 bases between the two germline ends. CDR3 nucleotide sequence: TGCGCCAGCAGCCCGGACAGCCCTAATTCACCCCTCCACTTT. Translating gives CASSPDSPNSPLHF.

This clone was detected only once. The chain uses TRBV4-2 and TRBJ1-2, with 7 bases lining up with TRBD1. This CDR3 has 16 amino acids. In germline, CDR1 is LGHNA, CDR2 YNFKEQ. V shed 1 base and J 4 bases; nucleotides not matched to a gene: 9. The CDR3 DNA follows: TGTGCCAGCAGCCAAGTGGGGGCCGAGGGGGCCTATGGCTACACCTTC. Translation gives CASSQVGAEGAYGYTF.

The J gene is TRBJ2-2, the V gene TRBV6-5; TRBD1 matches at 9 bases. CDR1 is MNHEY and CDR2 is SVGAGI in the germline V gene. The length of the CDR3 is 15 residues. V lost 6 bases and J lost 4; bases outside the gene matches: 6. The CDR3 DNA is TGTGCCAGCAGGACACAGGGGGCTGGCACCGGGGAGCTGTTTTTT. This encodes CASRTQGAGTGELFF.